This entry lists 20 T cell receptor beta chains sequenced from one sample in a study of blood T cell repertoires in COVID-19. Clones were read by immunoSEQ multiplex PCR, and TCRdb kept only the in-frame ones, dropping some. The top ten clones hold 13% of a sample with fewer than 150,000 clones, roughly 86% of them seen once. Sequencing was carried out using peripheral blood. The receptors come from a human donor in a cohort sampled during active COVID-19.

This clone is a singleton in its sample. The J gene is TRBJ2-1, the V gene TRBV5-8; maybe TRBD1 (6 bases). This CDR3 spans 16 amino acids. CDR1 is SGHTS and CDR2 is YDEGEE in the germline V gene. The germline V and J ends were trimmed by 4 bases and 1 base, with 15 bases remaining between them. The CDR3 reads CASSGPQGKSYNEQFF. Here the CDR3 DNA reads TGTGCCAGCAGCGGTCCACAGGGAAAATCCTACAATGAGCAGTTCTTC.

The chain employs TRBV9 and TRBJ2-3, with D uncertain. CDR1 is SGDLS and CDR2 is YYNGEE in the germline V gene. The CDR3 has 13 amino acids. V was trimmed by 4 bases and J by 3 bases, leaving 9 bases between them. The CDR3 nucleotides are TGTGCCAGCAGCACCCTGACAACAGATACGCAGTATTTT. Protein sequence: CASSTLTTDTQYF. The complete variable domain, with remaining parts taken from reference TRBV9 and TRBJ2-3, reads DSGVTQTPKHLITATGQRVTLRCSPRSGDLSVYWYQQSLDQGLQFLIQYYNGEERAKGNILERFSAQQFPDLHSELNLSSLELGDSALYFCASSTLTTDTQYFGPGTRLTVL.

The V gene is TRBV6-1, the J gene TRBJ2-7; 8 bases agree with TRBD2. This CDR3 contains 16 residues. The trim removed 2 bases at V and 0 bases at J, leaving 6 bases unmatched. Germline CDR1 is MNHNS and CDR2 is SASEGT. The CDR3, as DNA: TGTGCCAGCAGTGAATACCCGGGGGGGACCTCCTACGAGCAGTACTTC. Encoded protein: CASSEYPGGTSYEQYF.

The chain couples TRBV7-6 to TRBJ1-2; D not resolved. V lost 5 bases to trimming and J lost 6 bases, with 10 bases between them. The CDR3 runs 12 residues. CDR1 SGHVS and CDR2 FNYEAQ come from the germline V gene. The CDR3: CASSPWLHGYTF. Here the CDR3 DNA reads TGTGCCAGCAGCCCCTGGCTTCATGGCTACACCTTC.

The V and J genes are TRBV29-1 and TRBJ1-1; D is unclear. The V end was cut by 8 bases, the J end by 1 base, with 20 bases between. There are 15 residues in the CDR3. The V gene's germline CDR1 is SQVTM and CDR2 ANQGSEA. CDR3 region: CSTLGMGVRNTEAFF. The DNA for the CDR3 is TGCAGCACCCTTGGTATGGGAGTTCGGAACACTGAAGCTTTCTTT.

This chain connects TRBV19 to TRBJ2-7; possible D gene TRBD2, 6 bases. The V gene lost 5 bases and the J gene lost 1 base, with 15 bases spanning the gap. CDR3 length: 15 amino acids. Germline assignment: CDR1 LNHDA and CDR2 SQIVND (reference sequence). As DNA, the CDR3 is TGTGCCAGTAGTCCTAGCGAGATTGGTTCCTACGAGCAGTACTTC. This encodes CASSPSEIGSYEQYF.

The chain is built from TRBV30 and TRBJ1-6; no clear D. The CDR3 length is 13 residues. V lost 1 base and J 6 bases, leaving 7 bases between the germline ends. Per germline, CDR1 GTSNPN and CDR2 SVGIG (reference sequence). For the CDR3, the DNA is TGTGCCTGGAGTGAGGTAGCTAATTCACCCCTCCACTTT. Amino acid sequence: CAWSEVANSPLHF.

The J gene is TRBJ1-5, the V gene TRBV10-3, with 8 bases identical to TRBD1. The CDR3 runs to 15 residues. V trimming: 4 bases; J trimming: 6 bases; junction bases outside the gene matches: 8. Germline values: CDR1 ENHRY, CDR2 SYGVKD. Here the CDR3 DNA reads TGTGCCATCAGTGGGACAGGGCGCTCGAGTCAGCCCCAGCATTTT. It translates to CAISGTGRSSQPQHF.

The CDR3, as DNA: TGTGCCAGCAGCCGTGGACAGAGCTCCTACGAGCAGTACTTC. Its protein is CASSRGQSSYEQYF. V gene TRBV16 combines with J gene TRBJ2-7; TRBD1 might be the D (6 bases). Germline CDR1 KGHSY, CDR2 FQNENV. V lost 4 bases and J 0 bases, leaving 10 bases between the germline ends. This CDR3 contains 14 residues.

The chain uses TRBV3-1 (or the pseudogene TRBV3-2) and TRBJ1-3, with D tentatively TRBD1 (6 bases). Trimming took off 0 bases at V and 2 bases at J, with 8 bases between the two ends. This CDR3 contains 15 residues. Germline lookup yields CDR1 LGHDT and CDR2 YNNKEL (reference sequence). CDR3 protein: CASSQEGGPGNTIYF. The CDR3 bases are TGTGCCAGCAGCCAAGAAGGGGGTCCTGGAAACACCATATATTTT.

The chain links TRBV29-1 to TRBJ1-2; D is uncertain. V shed 6 bases and J shed 6 bases, with 8 bases lying between them. This CDR3 is 10 amino acids long. CDR1 and CDR2 (germline): SQVTM, ANQGSEA. Written as DNA, the CDR3 is TGCAGCGTCGGTCCGGATGGCTACACCTTC. Amino acid sequence: CSVGPDGYTF.

The V gene is TRBV27, the J gene TRBJ1-5, with D unresolved. Trimming pared 5 bases from V and 7 bases from J, leaving 21 bases between. In germline, CDR1 is MNHEY, CDR2 SMNVEV (reference sequence). There are 16 residues in the CDR3. The CDR3 nucleotides read TGTGCCAGCAGTCCAGGCCCCCTCAGCCCAAGGCAGCCCCAGCATTTT. Protein: CASSPGPLSPRQPQHF.

V usage is TRBV9 and J usage is TRBJ1-2, with a weak D call TRBD1 (6 bases). The CDR3 contains 15 residues. Trimming took 4 bases from V and 0 from J, leaving 13 bases between them. Germline V lookup: CDR1 SGDLS, CDR2 YYNGEE. In nucleotides, the CDR3 is TGTGCCAGCAGCCCCTCCCAGGGGACTAACTATGGCTACACCTTC. It translates to CASSPSQGTNYGYTF.

V is TRBV19 and J is TRBJ1-1, with D possibly being TRBD1 (6 bases). The V gene's germline CDR1 is LNHDA and CDR2 SQIVND (reference sequence). V lost 5 bases to trimming and J lost 4 bases, with 14 bases between them. CDR3 length: 14 residues. The CDR3 reads CASSSQGWSTEAFF. The CDR3 nucleotides are TGTGCCAGTAGTTCACAGGGTTGGAGCACTGAAGCTTTCTTT.

The rearrangement links TRBV29-1 to TRBJ1-2; 7 bases line up with TRBD1. CDR1 and CDR2 (germline): SQVTM, ANQGSEA. V trimming: 3 bases; J trimming: 0 bases; junction bases outside the gene matches: 4. The CDR3 has 14 residues. The CDR3 is CSVDSDRTNYGYTF. The CDR3 DNA sequence: TGCAGCGTTGACTCGGACAGGACTAACTATGGCTACACCTTC.

This clone was counted a single time. The rearrangement uses TRBV7-9 and TRBJ1-1; a possible D gene is TRBD1 (6 bases). Trimming stripped 5 bases from V and 5 bases from J, with 12 bases between. This CDR3 is built from 13 residues. Germline values: CDR1 SEHNR, CDR2 FQNEAQ (reference sequence). The CDR3 DNA reads as TGTGCCAGCAGCCGGGGGGGCGGGACTGAAGCTTTCTTT. Amino acid sequence: CASSRGGGTEAFF.

J is TRBJ2-1 and V is TRBV11-2; 11 bases line up with TRBD2. This CDR3 comprises 15 residues. Losses at the gene ends were 1 base for V and 6 bases for J; bases not matched to a gene: 2. The germline CDR1 and CDR2 sequences are SGHAT and FQNNGV. CDR3 in DNA: TGTGCCAGCAGCTTAGGTAGCGGGGGGGTCAATGAGCAGTTCTTC. Residues: CASSLGSGGVNEQFF.

V usage is TRBV28 and J usage is TRBJ1-5; no firm D call. Trimming stripped 5 bases from V and 6 bases from J, with 8 bases between. Germline V gene lookup returns CDR1 MDHEN and CDR2 SYDVKM. The CDR3 spans 12 residues. The CDR3 DNA reads as TGTGCCAGCAGTCCTTCGGGTCAGCCCCAGCATTTT. Its translation: CASSPSGQPQHF.

This chain connects TRBV6-1 to TRBJ1-2; D may be TRBD1 (6 bases). The V gene lost 3 bases and the J gene lost 0 bases, with 11 bases spanning the gap. This CDR3 is 15 amino acids long. Looked up from germline, CDR1 is MNHNS and CDR2 is SASEGT. The CDR3 DNA reads as TGTGCCAGCAGTGAGATAGGACAGACTAACTATGGCTACACCTTC. Translating gives CASSEIGQTNYGYTF.

The chain couples TRBV7-9 to TRBJ2-7; 7 positions agree with TRBD2. Looked up from germline, CDR1 is SEHNR and CDR2 is FQNEAQ (reference sequence). The CDR3 is 15 amino acids. Trimming removed 4 bases from V and 7 bases from J; junction bases left unmatched: 13. The CDR3 nucleotides read TGTGCCAGCAGCTCCGACGGGGGGTACATGGGGGAGCAGTACTTC. This gives the protein CASSSDGGYMGEQYF.